The 28 T cell receptor beta chains given below trace back to one sample, sequenced in a study of CD8 T cells in ankylosing spondylitis. TCRdb fed the 5' RACE reads into MiXCR, producing one record per CDR3 protein. There are about 150,000 distinct CDR3 sequences in the sample; 25% to 35% occur only once, and around 6% lies in the top ten. Sample: synovial fluid, either unsorted or a sorted T cell fraction (not recorded which). The receptors originated from a male donor with ankylosing spondylitis.

This chain links TRBV12-3 or TRBV12-4 with TRBJ2-7; D may match TRBD1 or TRBD2 (5 bases each). The V and J ends lost 4 bases and 2 bases respectively, with 18 bases between them. The CDR3 is 16 residues long. The CDR3 loop is CASSSGRNGFTYEQYF. The CDR3 DNA reads as TGTGCCAGCAGTTCGGGGCGCAACGGGTTTACCTACGAGCAGTACTTC.

This clonotype was recorded at least ten times. The gene calls are TRBV2 and TRBJ2-1, with TRBD1 as a possible D gene (6 bases). The CDR3 has 15 residues. V was clipped by 6 bases and J by 1 base, with 13 bases between them. From germline, CDR1 is SNHLY and CDR2 FYNNEI. For the CDR3, the DNA is TGTGCCAGCAGCCCAGGGGTTGGGTCCTACAATGAGCAGTTCTTC. As protein: CASSPGVGSYNEQFF.

In this sample, this clonotype turned up a few times. The chain combines TRBV5-6 with TRBJ1-1, with D possibly TRBD1 on 5 matching bases. The V and J ends lost 3 bases and 2 bases respectively, with 11 bases between them. The CDR3 runs 14 residues. Germline V gene lookup returns CDR1 SGHDT and CDR2 YYEEEE. CDR3 DNA sequence: TGTGCCAGCAGCTACGGACACCCAAACACTGAAGCTTTCTTT. Residues: CASSYGHPNTEAFF.

The rearrangement joins TRBV27 to TRBJ2-1, with a possible D match to TRBD2 (6 bases). The CDR3 has 15 residues. The germline V gene encodes CDR1 MNHEY and CDR2 SMNVEV (reference sequence). V lost 3 bases, J lost 5 bases, and 14 bases lay in between. The CDR3 is CASSLREARHNEQFF. The CDR3 DNA reads TGTGCCAGCAGTTTGCGGGAAGCACGACACAATGAGCAGTTCTTC.

V and J are TRBV14 and TRBJ2-7; TRBD2 matches 7 bases. Germline V gene data show CDR1 as SGHDN and CDR2 as FVKESK. This CDR3 is 15 amino acids long. The ends lost 4 bases at V and 6 bases at J; junction bases unmatched: 12. The CDR3 DNA follows: TGTGCCAGCAGCCCGGGCAGGGCGGGGGTTTTCGAGCAGTACTTC. This gives the protein CASSPGRAGVFEQYF. The full variable domain, completed using reference TRBV14 and TRBJ2-7, is EAGVTQFPSHSVIEKGQTVTLRCDPISGHDNLYWYRRVMGKEIKFLLHFVKESKQDESGMPNNRFLAERTGGTYSTLKVQPAELEDSGVYFCASSPGRAGVFEQYFGPGTRLTVT.

The CDR3 DNA reads TGCGCCAGCAGCGGGGGATCGCCCTCCTACAATGAGCAGTTCTTC. Translated, it gives CASSGGSPSYNEQFF. This sequence joins TRBV10-2 and TRBJ2-1; perhaps TRBD2 as D (6 bases). Germline-derived CDR1 and CDR2 are WSHSY and SAAADI. Trimming pared 6 bases from V and 0 bases from J, leaving 12 bases between. This CDR3 is 15 amino acids long.

The chain uses TRBV7-9 and TRBJ1-2, with no clear D. The CDR3 totals 13 residues. Germline V lookup: CDR1 SEHNR, CDR2 FQNEAQ (reference sequence). Trimming cost V 2 bases and J 7 bases, with 11 bases left between them. CDR3 residues: CASSLTHGSGYTF. The DNA for the CDR3 is TGTGCCAGCAGCTTAACCCACGGTAGTGGCTACACCTTC.

This clonotype was observed a handful of times. This sequence joins TRBV11-2 and TRBJ2-2; D is ambiguous. CDR1 is SGHAT, CDR2 FQNNGV, per germline. This CDR3 comprises 16 residues. Trimming left V 3 bases short and J 2 bases short, with 13 bases between. In DNA, the CDR3 is TGTGCCAGCAGCTTTAGGGCGCCTGGCAACACCGGGGAGCTGTTTTTT. Translation gives CASSFRAPGNTGELFF.

A remark on this clonotype: A much larger clone is a single base away; this may be a read error. This rearrangement joins TRBV20-1 to TRBJ2-3; possibly TRBD2 for D (6 bases). Trimming pared 4 bases from V and 4 bases from J, leaving 18 bases between. Germline V CDR1 and CDR2: DFQATT, SNEGSKA (reference sequence). The length of the CDR3 is 15 residues. For the CDR3, the DNA is TGCAGTGCTATTCCGAGGACTATCTTGGCAGATACGCAGTATTTT. Translated, it gives CSAIPRTILADTQYF.

J is TRBJ1-2 and V is TRBV6-5, with 8 bases lining up with TRBD1. In germline, CDR1 is MNHEY, CDR2 SVGAGI. J gave up 8 bases and V 2 bases, and 7 bases lay outside the gene matches. The CDR3 contains 14 residues. CDR3 nucleotide sequence: TGTGCCAGCAGTTACGCCCAGGGGGCGGTAGGCTACACCTTC. Its translation is CASSYAQGAVGYTF.

V usage is TRBV12-3 or TRBV12-4 and J usage is TRBJ1-2; 10 positions agree with TRBD1. The CDR3 is 15 residues long. V was clipped by 5 bases and J by 3 bases; unmatched bases: 6. CDR3 DNA sequence: TGTGCCAGCAGTCGGACAGGGGGTCGGGACTATGGCTACACCTTC. Translated: CASSRTGGRDYGYTF.

The chain combines TRBV9 with TRBJ2-1, with D tentatively TRBD2 (5 bases). V lost 2 bases and J 0 bases, leaving 9 bases between the germline ends. The length of the CDR3 is 15 residues. Germline CDR1 reads SGDLS; CDR2 reads YYNGEE. In nucleotides, the CDR3 is TGTGCCAGCAGCGTCCTGGGGAGCTCCTACAATGAGCAGTTCTTC. Translation gives CASSVLGSSYNEQFF.

The J gene is TRBJ2-7, the V gene TRBV11-3, with no clear D. This CDR3 has 13 residues. Germline values: CDR1 SGHNT, CDR2 YENEEA. Trimming removed 2 bases at V and 0 bases at J, with 5 bases between. CDR3 sequence reads: CASSLSYSYEQYF. CDR3 DNA sequence: TGTGCCAGCAGCTTAAGTTACTCCTACGAGCAGTACTTC.

The chain couples TRBV20-1 to TRBJ1-2; D is perhaps TRBD1 (6 bases). With 6 bases removed from V and 7 bases from J, the gap between germline ends came to 15 bases. Germline V gene lookup returns CDR1 DFQATT and CDR2 SNEGSKA (reference sequence). The CDR3 is 12 amino acids. CDR3 DNA sequence: TGCAGTGCAGCCCCGGGGGGCCGTGGCTACACCTTC. Translating it yields CSAAPGGRGYTF.

This clonotype came up many times. The chain links TRBV4-2 to TRBJ1-1, with no clear D. Germline V gives CDR1 LGHNA, CDR2 YNFKEQ. This CDR3 region has 14 residues. The V gene lost 0 bases and the J gene lost 2 bases, with 7 bases spanning the gap. CDR3 amino acids: CASSQEGYNTEAFF. The CDR3 DNA is TGTGCCAGCAGCCAAGAGGGTTACAACACTGAAGCTTTCTTT.

At least ten counts were recorded for this clonotype. For the CDR3, the DNA is TGCAGTGTTTTTTGGGGAAACACTGAAGCTTTCTTT. Its protein product is CSVFWGNTEAFF. The genes are TRBV20-1 and TRBJ1-1; D is uncertain. Germline V gene data show CDR1 as DFQATT and CDR2 as SNEGSKA (reference sequence). V shed 7 bases and J shed 2 bases, with 11 bases lying between them. The CDR3 extends over 12 amino acids.

The gene calls are TRBV18 and TRBJ1-2, with 8 bases aligning to TRBD1. The length of the CDR3 is 17 residues. Per germline, CDR1 KGHSH and CDR2 LQKENI. The junction had 9 bases not matched to a gene; V was cut back by 3 bases and J by 0 bases. CDR3: CASSPPQGAVANYGYTF. DNA for the CDR3: TGTGCCAGCTCACCCCCTCAGGGGGCCGTCGCTAACTATGGCTACACCTTC.

A few counts support this clonotype. V usage is TRBV5-1 and J usage is TRBJ1-6; perhaps TRBD1 as D (5 bases). V gave up 2 bases and J gave up 7 bases, with 16 bases separating them. CDR1 and CDR2 (germline): SGHRS, YFSETQ. CDR3 length: 16 amino acids. The CDR3 DNA reads as TGCGCCAGCAGCTTAATGGGGGAAGGGATGAATTCACCCCTCCACTTT. As protein: CASSLMGEGMNSPLHF.

This chain joins TRBV19 and TRBJ1-5, with 7 bases fitting TRBD1. The CDR3 covers 14 residues. V shed 3 bases, J shed 7 bases, and the junction held 6 bases outside the gene matches. Per the germline V gene, CDR1 is LNHDA and CDR2 is SQIVND (reference sequence). The DNA of the CDR3 is TGTGCCAGTAGTATGCGACAGGGTCAGCAGCCCCAGCATTTT. It yields the protein CASSMRQGQQPQHF.

The chain employs TRBV6-1 and TRBJ2-2; TRBD2 aligns across 14 bases. The CDR3 is 15 residues long. Per the germline V gene, CDR1 is MNHNS and CDR2 is SASEGT. J lost 3 bases, V lost 10 bases, and 4 bases had no gene match. The CDR3: CATPTSGGDTGELFF. The CDR3 DNA is TGTGCCACCCCGACTAGCGGGGGGGACACCGGGGAGCTGTTTTTT.

The gene calls are TRBV7-9 and TRBJ1-2, with D perhaps TRBD1 (5 bases). V was pared by 2 bases and J by 8 bases, with 15 bases between. The germline V gene has CDR1 SEHNR and CDR2 FQNEAQ (reference sequence). The CDR3 loop spans 14 amino acids. The CDR3 is CASSLSEGLRGYTF. CDR3 DNA: TGTGCCAGCAGCTTATCGGAGGGGCTAAGGGGCTACACCTTC.

The genes are TRBV28 and TRBJ2-5; 9 bases are shared with TRBD1. Losses at the gene ends were 6 bases for V and 4 bases for J; bases not matched to a gene: 18. The germline V gene encodes CDR1 MDHEN and CDR2 SYDVKM. This CDR3 has 18 amino acids. The CDR3 loop is CASSSRAGPRTGVETQYF. CDR3 sequence (DNA): TGTGCCAGCAGCTCGCGAGCGGGACCAAGGACAGGGGTAGAGACCCAGTACTTC.

This clonotype was detected a few times. The CDR3 here is CSAFPAGQGVFSYEQYF. The CDR3 DNA is TGCAGTGCTTTCCCCGCTGGACAGGGGGTTTTTTCCTACGAGCAGTACTTC. The chain couples TRBV20-1 to TRBJ2-7, with 10 bases aligning to TRBD1. Per the germline V gene, CDR1 is DFQATT and CDR2 is SNEGSKA (reference sequence). This CDR3 spans 17 amino acids. With V trimmed by 5 bases and J by 1 base, 14 bases remained unmatched.

The chain couples TRBV28 to TRBJ2-7; D call uncertain. The ends were cut back, 8 bases at V and 4 bases at J, with 9 bases in the middle. The germline V gene encodes CDR1 MDHEN and CDR2 SYDVKM. This CDR3 is 11 amino acids long. The DNA for the CDR3 is TGTGCCAGCGGCTATTATTACGAGCAGTACTTC. This translates into CASGYYYEQYF.

The chain joins TRBV5-5 to TRBJ2-3; D remains ambiguous. This CDR3 contains 17 residues. V was trimmed by 0 bases and J by 1 base, leaving 15 bases between them. Germline V gene sequence: CDR1 SGHKS, CDR2 YYEKEE (reference sequence). In DNA, the CDR3 is TGTGCCAGCAGCTTGGTTGTATCGGACCCACGCACAGATACGCAGTATTTT. Its translation: CASSLVVSDPRTDTQYF.

This clonotype occurred a few times. The J gene is TRBJ2-5, the V gene TRBV25-1; TRBD2 matches at 11 bases. V shed 6 bases, J shed 5 bases, and the junction held 8 bases outside the gene matches. Germline CDR1 MGHDK, CDR2 SYGVNS. The length of the CDR3 is 15 residues. The CDR3 protein is CASSLAGGMRETQYF. DNA of the CDR3: TGTGCCAGCAGCCTAGCGGGAGGAATGAGGGAGACCCAGTACTTC. Together with reference TRBV25-1 and TRBJ2-5, the CDR3 gives the full variable domain: EADIYQTPRYLVIGTGKKITLECSQTMGHDKMYWYQQDPGMELHLIHYSYGVNSTEKGDLSSESTVSRIRTEHFPLTLESARPSHTSQYLCASSLAGGMRETQYFGPGTRLLVL.

At least ten counts were recorded for this clonotype. This chain joins TRBV15 and TRBJ2-7, with a possible D match to TRBD1 (5 bases). Between the trimmed V and J ends, which lost 8 bases and 7 bases, there was a span of 21 bases. CDR1 is LNHNV and CDR2 is YYDKDF in the germline V gene (reference sequence). The CDR3 has 14 amino acids. The CDR3 reads CATLSLARAKEQYF. The CDR3 bases are TGTGCCACCCTCTCTCTGGCCAGGGCAAAGGAGCAGTACTTC.

This chain connects TRBV10-3 to TRBJ1-1; 8 positions agree with TRBD1. Trimming cost V 0 bases and J 9 bases; bases outside gene matches: 6. CDR3 size: 14 residues. CDR1 is ENHRY, CDR2 SYGVKD, per germline. CDR3 residues: CAISESGQGVKAFF. The CDR3 nucleotides are TGTGCCATCAGTGAGTCAGGACAGGGAGTTAAAGCTTTCTTT.